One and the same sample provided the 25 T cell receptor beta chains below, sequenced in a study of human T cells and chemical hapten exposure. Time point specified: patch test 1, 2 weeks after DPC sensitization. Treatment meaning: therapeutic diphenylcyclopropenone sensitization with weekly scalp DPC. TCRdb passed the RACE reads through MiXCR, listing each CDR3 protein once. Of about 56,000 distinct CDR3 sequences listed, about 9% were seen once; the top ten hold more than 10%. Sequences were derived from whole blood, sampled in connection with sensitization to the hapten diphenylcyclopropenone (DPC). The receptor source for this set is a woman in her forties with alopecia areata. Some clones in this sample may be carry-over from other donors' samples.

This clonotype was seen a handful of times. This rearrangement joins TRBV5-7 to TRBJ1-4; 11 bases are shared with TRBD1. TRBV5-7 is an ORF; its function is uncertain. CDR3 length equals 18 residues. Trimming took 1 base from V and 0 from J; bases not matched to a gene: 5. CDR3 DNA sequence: TGTGCCAGCAGCTTGCCCGGGGACAGGGGGGCAACTAATGAAAAACTGTTTTTT. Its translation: CASSLPGDRGATNEKLFF.

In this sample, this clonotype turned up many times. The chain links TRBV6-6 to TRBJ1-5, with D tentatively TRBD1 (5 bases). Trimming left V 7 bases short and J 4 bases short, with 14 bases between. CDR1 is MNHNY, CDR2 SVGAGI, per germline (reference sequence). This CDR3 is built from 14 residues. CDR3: CASTGGFGNQPQHF. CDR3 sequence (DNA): TGTGCCAGCACGGGGGGATTCGGGAATCAGCCCCAGCATTTT.

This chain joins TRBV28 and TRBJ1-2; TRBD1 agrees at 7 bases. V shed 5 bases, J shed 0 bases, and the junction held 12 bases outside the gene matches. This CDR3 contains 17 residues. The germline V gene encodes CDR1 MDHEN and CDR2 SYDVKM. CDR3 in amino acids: CASSHAGTATSNYGYTF. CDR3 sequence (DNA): TGTGCCAGCAGTCACGCGGGGACAGCAACTTCTAACTATGGCTACACCTTC.

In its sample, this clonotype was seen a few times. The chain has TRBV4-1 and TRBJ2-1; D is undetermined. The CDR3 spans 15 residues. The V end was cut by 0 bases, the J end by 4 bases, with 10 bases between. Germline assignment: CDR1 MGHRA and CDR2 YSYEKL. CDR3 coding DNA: TGCGCCAGCAGCCAAGAGAGACTTTCTTACAATGAGCAGTTCTTC. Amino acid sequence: CASSQERLSYNEQFF.

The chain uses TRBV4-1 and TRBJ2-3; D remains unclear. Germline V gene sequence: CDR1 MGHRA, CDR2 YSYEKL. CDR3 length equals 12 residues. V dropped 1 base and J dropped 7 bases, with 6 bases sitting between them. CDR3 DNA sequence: TGCGCCAGCAGCCAAGTCGGAAATACGCAGTATTTT. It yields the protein CASSQVGNTQYF.

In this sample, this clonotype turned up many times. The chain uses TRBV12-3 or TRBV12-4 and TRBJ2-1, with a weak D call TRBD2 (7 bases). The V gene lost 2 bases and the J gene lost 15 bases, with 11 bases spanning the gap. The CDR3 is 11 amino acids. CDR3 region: CASSLRGEGFF. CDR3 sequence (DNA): TGTGCCAGCAGTTTAAGGGGGGAGGGGTTCTTC.

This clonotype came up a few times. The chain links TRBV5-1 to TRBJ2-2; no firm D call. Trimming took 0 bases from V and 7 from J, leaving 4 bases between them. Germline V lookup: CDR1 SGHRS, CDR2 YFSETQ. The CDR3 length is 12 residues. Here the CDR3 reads CASSLEGGELFF. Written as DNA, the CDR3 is TGCGCCAGCAGCTTGGAAGGCGGGGAGCTGTTTTTT.

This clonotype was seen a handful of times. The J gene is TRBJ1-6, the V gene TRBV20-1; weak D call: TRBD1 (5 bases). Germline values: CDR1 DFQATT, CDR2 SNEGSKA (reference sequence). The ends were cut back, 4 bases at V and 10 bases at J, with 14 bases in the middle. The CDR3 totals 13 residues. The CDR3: CSATANWGSPLHF. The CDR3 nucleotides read TGCAGTGCTACAGCGAACTGGGGCTCACCCCTCCACTTT.

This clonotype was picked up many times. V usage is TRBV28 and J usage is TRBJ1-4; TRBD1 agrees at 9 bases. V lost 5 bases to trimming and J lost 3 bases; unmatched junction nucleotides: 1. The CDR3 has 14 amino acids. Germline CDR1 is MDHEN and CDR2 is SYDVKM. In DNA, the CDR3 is TGTGCCAGCAGTCGGACAGGGGCTAATGAAAAACTGTTTTTT. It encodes CASSRTGANEKLFF.

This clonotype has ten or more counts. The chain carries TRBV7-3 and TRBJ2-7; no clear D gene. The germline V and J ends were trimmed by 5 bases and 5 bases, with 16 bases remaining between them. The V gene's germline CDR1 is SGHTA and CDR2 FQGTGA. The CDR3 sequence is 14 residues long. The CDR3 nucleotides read TGTGCCAGCAGCACCGGAATCCCCGGTGACGAGCAGTACTTC. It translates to CASSTGIPGDEQYF.

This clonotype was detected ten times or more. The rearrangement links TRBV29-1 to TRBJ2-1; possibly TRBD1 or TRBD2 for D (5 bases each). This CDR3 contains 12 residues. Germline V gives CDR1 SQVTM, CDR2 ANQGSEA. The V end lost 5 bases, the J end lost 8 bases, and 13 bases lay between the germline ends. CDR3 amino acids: CSVSSGSHEQFF. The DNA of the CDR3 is TGCAGCGTTAGCTCAGGGAGCCATGAGCAGTTCTTC.

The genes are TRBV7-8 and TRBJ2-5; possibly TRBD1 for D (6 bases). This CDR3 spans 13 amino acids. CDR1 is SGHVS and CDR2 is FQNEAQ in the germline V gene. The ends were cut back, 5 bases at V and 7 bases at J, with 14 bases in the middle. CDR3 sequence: CASSLMTGPTQYF. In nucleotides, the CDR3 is TGTGCCAGCAGCCTGATGACAGGCCCGACCCAGTACTTC.

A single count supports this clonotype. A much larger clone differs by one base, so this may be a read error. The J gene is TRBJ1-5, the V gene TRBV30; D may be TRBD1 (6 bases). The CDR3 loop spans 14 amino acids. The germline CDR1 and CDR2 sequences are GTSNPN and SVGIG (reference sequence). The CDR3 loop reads CVWNSGTLNQPQHF. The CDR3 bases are TGTGTCTGGAACTCCGGGACATTAAATCAGCCCCAGCATTTT.

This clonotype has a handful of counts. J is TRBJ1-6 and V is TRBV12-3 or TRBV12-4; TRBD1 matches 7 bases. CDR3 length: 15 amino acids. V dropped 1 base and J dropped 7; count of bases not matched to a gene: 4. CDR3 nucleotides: TGTGCCAGCAGTTTAGGGACAGGCATCAATTCACCCCTCCACTTT. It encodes CASSLGTGINSPLHF.

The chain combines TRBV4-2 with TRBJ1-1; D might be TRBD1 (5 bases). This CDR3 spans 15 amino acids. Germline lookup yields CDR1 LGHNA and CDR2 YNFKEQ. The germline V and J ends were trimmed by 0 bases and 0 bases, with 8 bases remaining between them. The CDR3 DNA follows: TGTGCCAGCAGCCAAGAAGGGACGTTGAACACTGAAGCTTTCTTT. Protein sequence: CASSQEGTLNTEAFF.

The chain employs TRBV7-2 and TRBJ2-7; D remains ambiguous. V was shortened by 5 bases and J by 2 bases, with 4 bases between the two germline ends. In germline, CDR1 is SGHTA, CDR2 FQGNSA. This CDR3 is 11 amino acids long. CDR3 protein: CASSGAYEQYF. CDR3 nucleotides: TGTGCCAGCAGCGGAGCCTACGAGCAGTACTTC.

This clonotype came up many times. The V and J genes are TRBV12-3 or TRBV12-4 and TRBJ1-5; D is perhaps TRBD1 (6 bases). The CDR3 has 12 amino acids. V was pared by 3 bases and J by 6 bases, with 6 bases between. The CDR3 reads CASSFRGQPQHF. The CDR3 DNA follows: TGTGCCAGCAGTTTCAGGGGTCAGCCCCAGCATTTT.

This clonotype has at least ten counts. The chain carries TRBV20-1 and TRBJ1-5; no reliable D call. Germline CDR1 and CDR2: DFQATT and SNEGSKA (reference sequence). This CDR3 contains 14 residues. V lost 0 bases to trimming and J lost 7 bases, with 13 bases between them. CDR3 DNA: TGCAGTGCTAGAGATTCGCGGTTAAACCAGCCCCAGCATTTT. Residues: CSARDSRLNQPQHF.

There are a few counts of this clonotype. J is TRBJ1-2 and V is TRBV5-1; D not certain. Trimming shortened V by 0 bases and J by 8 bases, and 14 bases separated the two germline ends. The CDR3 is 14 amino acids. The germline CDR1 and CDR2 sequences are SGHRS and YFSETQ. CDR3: CASSLGPERRGYTF. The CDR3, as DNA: TGCGCCAGCAGCTTGGGGCCCGAGCGGCGGGGCTACACCTTC. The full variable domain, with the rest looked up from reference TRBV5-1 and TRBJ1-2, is KAGVTQTPRYLIKTRGQQVTLSCSPISGHRSVSWYQQTPGQGLQFLFEYFSETQRNKGNFPGRFSGRQFSNSRSEMNVSTLELGDSALYLCASSLGPERRGYTFGSGTRLTVV.

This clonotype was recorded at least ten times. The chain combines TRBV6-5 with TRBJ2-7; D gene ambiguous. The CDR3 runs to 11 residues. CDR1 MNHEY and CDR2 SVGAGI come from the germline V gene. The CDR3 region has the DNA TGTGCGGTGGCGGACTCCTACGAGCAGTACTTC. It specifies CAVADSYEQYF.

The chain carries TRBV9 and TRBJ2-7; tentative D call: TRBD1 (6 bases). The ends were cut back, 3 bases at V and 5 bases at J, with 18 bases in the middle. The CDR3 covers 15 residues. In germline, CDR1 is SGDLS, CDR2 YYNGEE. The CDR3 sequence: CASSAQVTGFHEQYF. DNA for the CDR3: TGTGCCAGCAGCGCCCAAGTAACAGGGTTCCACGAGCAGTACTTC.

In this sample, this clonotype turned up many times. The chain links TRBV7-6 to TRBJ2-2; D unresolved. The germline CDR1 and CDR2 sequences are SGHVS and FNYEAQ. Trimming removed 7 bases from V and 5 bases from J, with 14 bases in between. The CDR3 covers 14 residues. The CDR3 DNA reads TGTGCCAGCATGGACCCGCTTTGGACCGGGGAGCTGTTTTTT. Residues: CASMDPLWTGELFF. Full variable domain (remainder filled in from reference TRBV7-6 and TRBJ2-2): GAGVSQSPRYKVTKRGQDVALRCDPISGHVSLYWYRQALGQGPEFLTYFNYEAQQDKSGLPNDRFSAERPEGSISTLTIQRTEQRDSAMYRCASMDPLWTGELFFGEGSRLTVL.

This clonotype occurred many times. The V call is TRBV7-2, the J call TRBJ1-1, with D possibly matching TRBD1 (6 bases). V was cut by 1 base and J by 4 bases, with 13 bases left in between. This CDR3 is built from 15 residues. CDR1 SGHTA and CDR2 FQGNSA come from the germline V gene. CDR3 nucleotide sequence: TGTGCCAGCAGCTTAGTCAGGGGCCTGGGCACTGAAGCTTTCTTT. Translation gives CASSLVRGLGTEAFF.

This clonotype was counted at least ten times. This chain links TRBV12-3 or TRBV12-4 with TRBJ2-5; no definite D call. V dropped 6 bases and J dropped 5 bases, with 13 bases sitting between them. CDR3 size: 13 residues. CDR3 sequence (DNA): TGTGCCAGCAGCTTTCATGCCAAGGAGACCCAGTACTTC. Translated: CASSFHAKETQYF.

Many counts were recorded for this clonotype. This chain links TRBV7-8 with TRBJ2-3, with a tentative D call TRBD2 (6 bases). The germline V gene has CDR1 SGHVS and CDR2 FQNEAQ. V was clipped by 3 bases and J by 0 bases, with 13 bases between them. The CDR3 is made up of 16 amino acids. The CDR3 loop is CASSFEAGWSTDTQYF. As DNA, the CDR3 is TGTGCCAGCAGCTTTGAGGCGGGGTGGAGCACAGATACGCAGTATTTT. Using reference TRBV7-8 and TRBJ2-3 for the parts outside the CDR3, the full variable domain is GAGVSQSPRYKVAKRGQDVALRCDPISGHVSLFWYQQALGQGPEFLTYFQNEAQLDKSGLPSDRFFAERPEGSVSTLKIQRTQQEDSAVYLCASSFEAGWSTDTQYFGPGTRLTVL.